The TCR beta chain described here comes from a study of CD4 and CD8 cells across lung adenocarcinoma regions. Donors had localized lung adenocarcinoma, a non-small cell lung cancer. Germline values: CDR1 KGHDR, CDR2 SFDVKD. V shed 5 bases and J 5 bases; nucleotides not matched to a gene: 8. CDR3 length: 16 residues. The table lists this clonotype with many counts. TCRdb processed the PCR reads anew with MiXCR; each CDR3 protein has one entry. The repertoire holds roughly 25,000 distinct CDR3 sequences, around 56% seen once, with about half in the top ten. The chain couples TRBV24-1 to TRBJ2-5; the match to TRBD2 covers 12 bases. This TCR derives from a male donor with lung adenocarcinoma. The CD4 and CD8 labels of this study may be unreliable. Material: CD8+ T cells from the center of a lung tumor. The CDR3 nucleotides are TGTGCCACCAGTGGCGAGACTAGCGGGAGAGGGGAGACCCAGTACTTC. Amino acid sequence: CATSGETSGRGETQYF.